Listed below are T cell receptor beta chains from one sample, sequenced in a study of PD-1 blockade in classical Hodgkin lymphoma. Only in-frame clones appear in the TCRdb table, and some are missing; sequencing was by immunoSEQ multiplex PCR. This sample has 130,000 to 150,000 clones, with around 73% found just once. The specimen comprised peripheral blood mononuclear cells (PBMCs), sampled before the second cycle of nivolumab. These receptors were taken from a human donor with classical Hodgkin lymphoma. Both conserved end residues are trimmed from each CDR3. Expanded clones get a size class; other rows say once, few or many, or leave the size out.

CDR3: ASSPRGGRAEQY; V: TRBV28; J: TRBJ2-7; size: -
CDR3: ASSKGGGGLEQY; V: TRBV25-1; J: TRBJ2-7; size: -
CDR3: AISDGTANYGYT; V: TRBV10-3; J: TRBJ1-2; size: once
CDR3: AYNTGAKTDTIY; V: TRBV30; J: TRBJ1-3; size: -
CDR3: ATKGQGAGGYT; V: TRBV19; J: TRBJ1-2; size: -
CDR3: ASSLAYNEQF; V: TRBV19; J: TRBJ2-1; size: many
CDR3: ASREQSYYGYT; V: TRBV2; J: TRBJ1-2; size: -
CDR3: ASSEIGLAGSYEQY; V: TRBV6-1; J: TRBJ2-7; size: -
CDR3: ASSLGPGTYGYT; V: TRBV7-9; J: TRBJ1-2; size: -
CDR3: AISELTGTTDTQY; V: TRBV10-3; J: TRBJ2-3; size: few
CDR3: ASSSSLGQGGQTQY; V: TRBV11-1; J: TRBJ2-5; size: -
CDR3: ASSPGNSGANVLT; V: TRBV6-5; J: TRBJ2-6; size: -
CDR3: ASSAGQGAYEQY; V: TRBV5-1; J: TRBJ2-7; size: -
CDR3: ASSSKTPMNTEAF; V: TRBV19; J: TRBJ1-1; size: -
CDR3: ASSLVSTEAF; V: TRBV7-8; J: TRBJ1-1; size: -
CDR3: ASSQDRRAGAPGANVLT; V: TRBV4-1; J: TRBJ2-6; size: -
CDR3: ATRAGTGEYQPQH; V: TRBV19; J: TRBJ1-5; size: -
CDR3: ASSFFITGNTEAF; V: TRBV6-5; J: TRBJ1-1; size: -
CDR3: ASSLRDLTEAF; V: TRBV7-9; J: TRBJ1-1; size: -
CDR3: ASSGSGYGYT; V: TRBV10-3; J: TRBJ1-2; size: -
CDR3: ASSFYGLGGSQY; V: TRBV11-2; J: TRBJ2-3; size: -
CDR3: ASSYSWTSNEQF; V: TRBV6-5; J: TRBJ2-1; size: -
CDR3: ASSLGQVGYNEQF; V: TRBV7-6; J: TRBJ2-1; size: -
CDR3: ASSPTGTGYEQY; V: TRBV13; J: TRBJ2-7; size: -
CDR3: ASSLPGPYGYT; V: TRBV5-6; J: TRBJ1-2; size: -
CDR3: AISESEGFGPQH; V: TRBV10-3; J: TRBJ1-5; size: -
CDR3: ASSVTGVTEAF; V: TRBV25-1; J: TRBJ1-1; size: -
CDR3: ASSEGQAQETQY; V: TRBV6-1; J: TRBJ2-5; size: -
CDR3: ASGLDTEIRRDYGYT; V: TRBV12-5; J: TRBJ1-2; size: -
CDR3: ASSRGQFYEQY; V: TRBV2; J: TRBJ2-7; size: -
CDR3: ASSQERQGAYNEQF; V: TRBV4-3; J: TRBJ2-1; size: -
CDR3: ASSPQGAPNTEAF; V: TRBV7-9; J: TRBJ1-1; size: -
CDR3: SAEAGTQY; V: TRBV20-1; J: TRBJ2-3; size: -
CDR3: ASSFDPRQGYEQY; V: TRBV5-6; J: TRBJ2-7; size: -
CDR3: ASSQRTQTSPQH; V: TRBV6-6; J: TRBJ1-5; size: -
CDR3: ASSVDFRGGNEKLF; V: TRBV9; J: TRBJ1-4; size: -
CDR3: ASSYGGNYGYT; V: TRBV6-5; J: TRBJ1-2; size: -
CDR3: AIGTGWSPLH; V: TRBV10-3; J: TRBJ1-6; size: -
CDR3: ASSYSTGTGGNTIY; V: TRBV6-5; J: TRBJ1-3; size: -
CDR3: ASSGGTSTDTQY; V: TRBV5-1; J: TRBJ2-3; size: -
CDR3: ASSLRGIVGLGELF; V: TRBV27; J: TRBJ2-2; size: -
CDR3: ASSYRGEAGVYEQY; V: TRBV6-5; J: TRBJ2-7; size: -
CDR3: ASSQGPKGLGEKLF; V: TRBV4-1; J: TRBJ1-4; size: -
CDR3: ASSPVGGRGYT; V: TRBV7-8; J: TRBJ1-2; size: -
CDR3: ASSLKTGDQETQY; V: TRBV7-3; J: TRBJ2-5; size: few
CDR3: SVETAGGYEQY; V: TRBV29-1; J: TRBJ2-7; size: -
CDR3: ASSYSERPGYT; V: TRBV6-5; J: TRBJ1-2; size: -
CDR3: ASSWGQNTEAF; V: TRBV13; J: TRBJ1-1; size: -
CDR3: ASSVFRKRGTEAF; V: TRBV18; J: TRBJ1-1; size: many
CDR3: ASSQTEQGAFEKLF; V: TRBV4-2; J: TRBJ1-4; size: -
CDR3: ASSPGGARQAF; V: TRBV18; J: TRBJ1-1; size: -
CDR3: ASSRTIAGRTYEQY; V: TRBV7-9; J: TRBJ2-7; size: -
CDR3: ASSIVARGPQH; V: TRBV19; J: TRBJ1-5; size: -
CDR3: ASSIGGGSGQPQH; V: TRBV19; J: TRBJ1-5; size: -
CDR3: AISEFPDRGDVYEQY; V: TRBV10-3; J: TRBJ2-7; size: once
CDR3: ASSFNKEGRLVNTEAF; V: TRBV5-1; J: TRBJ1-1; size: -
CDR3: ASSLDLVYGYT; V: TRBV11-2; J: TRBJ1-2; size: few
CDR3: ASSLAPTGGAGAF; V: TRBV5-1; J: TRBJ1-1; size: -
CDR3: ASSPIRGGPGELF; V: TRBV6-1; J: TRBJ2-2; size: -
CDR3: ASSQQGLRSPLH; V: TRBV6-6; J: TRBJ1-6; size: -